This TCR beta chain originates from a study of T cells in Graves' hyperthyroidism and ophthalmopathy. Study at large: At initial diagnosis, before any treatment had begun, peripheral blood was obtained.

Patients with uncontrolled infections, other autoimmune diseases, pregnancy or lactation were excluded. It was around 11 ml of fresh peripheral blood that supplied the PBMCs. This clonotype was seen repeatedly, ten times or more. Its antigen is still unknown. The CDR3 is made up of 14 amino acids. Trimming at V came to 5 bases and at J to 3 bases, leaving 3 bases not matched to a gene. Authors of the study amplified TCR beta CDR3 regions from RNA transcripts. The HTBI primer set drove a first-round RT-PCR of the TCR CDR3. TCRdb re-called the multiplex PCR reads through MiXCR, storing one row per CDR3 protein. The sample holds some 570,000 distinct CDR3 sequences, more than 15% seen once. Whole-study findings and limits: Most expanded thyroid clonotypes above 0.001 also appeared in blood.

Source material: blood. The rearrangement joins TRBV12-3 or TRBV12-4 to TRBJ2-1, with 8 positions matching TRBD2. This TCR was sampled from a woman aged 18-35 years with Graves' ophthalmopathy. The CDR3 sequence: CASSPGTSYNEQFF. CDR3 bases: TGTGCCAGCAGTCCGGGGACTAGCTACAATGAGCAGTTCTTC.